Below are 23 T cell receptor beta chains sequenced from a single sample in a study of blood T cell repertoires in COVID-19. Some clones are missing from TCRdb's copy, which holds only in-frame ones; the method was immunoSEQ multiplex PCR. The sample consists of some 180,000 clones, about 85% of them appearing once. The sequenced material came from PBMCs or T cells enriched from blood (not recorded which). These receptors were obtained from a man between 40 and 49 years old who had recovered from COVID-19.

The chain recombines TRBV30 with TRBJ1-3, with TRBD1 identical over 8 bases. Germline V gene sequence: CDR1 GTSNPN, CDR2 SVGIG (reference sequence). This CDR3 has 16 residues. The trim removed 5 bases at V and 4 bases at J, leaving 13 bases unmatched. The CDR3 nucleotides are TGTGCCTGGGAGTCCCACCCCAGGGGGCCAGGAAACACCATATATTTT. This translates into CAWESHPRGPGNTIYF.

The CDR3 sequence is CASSPGQGGTNEKLFF. As DNA, the CDR3 is TGCGCCAGCAGCCCGGGACAGGGGGGAACTAATGAAAAACTGTTTTTT. The chain links TRBV5-1 to TRBJ1-4; 11 bases line up with TRBD1. The CDR3 covers 16 residues. In germline, CDR1 is SGHRS, CDR2 YFSETQ. The V gene end was trimmed by 4 bases and the J gene end by 1 base; junction bases not matched to a gene: 3.

This sequence joins TRBV11-3 and TRBJ1-3; D gene unclear. The CDR3 is made up of 13 amino acids. Per germline, CDR1 SGHNT and CDR2 YENEEA. Between the trimmed V and J ends, which lost 5 bases and 1 base, there was a span of 6 bases. The CDR3 bases are TGTGCCAGCAGCCAAACTTCTGGAAACACCATATATTTT. Protein product: CASSQTSGNTIYF. Filled out from reference TRBV11-3 and TRBJ1-3, the complete variable domain reads EAGVVQSPRYKIIEKKQPVAFWCNPISGHNTLYWYLQNLGQGPELLIRYENEEAVDDSQLPKDRFSAERLKGVDSTLKIQPAELGDSAVYLCASSQTSGNTIYFGEGSWLTVV.

The chain joins TRBV7-2 to TRBJ1-2; TRBD1 might be the D (6 bases). The CDR3 runs to 16 residues. The germline gives CDR1 SGHTA, CDR2 FQGNSA. V was shortened by 3 bases and J by 4 bases, with 18 bases between the two germline ends. This chain's CDR3 is CASSLPRGGLGYGYTF. CDR3 nucleotide sequence: TGTGCCAGCAGCTTGCCTCGGGGGGGGCTCGGCTATGGCTACACCTTC. Filled out from reference TRBV7-2 and TRBJ1-2, the complete variable domain reads GAGVSQSPSNKVTEKGKDVELRCDPISGHTALYWYRQSLGQGLEFLIYFQGNSAPDKSGLPSDRFSAERTGGSVSTLTIQRTQQEDSAVYLCASSLPRGGLGYGYTFGSGTRLTVV.

The chain employs TRBV7-8 and TRBJ1-5, with 7 positions matching TRBD1. V was clipped by 1 base and J by 7 bases; unmatched bases: 7. The CDR3 length is 15 residues. Germline CDR1 and CDR2: SGHVS and FQNEAQ. The DNA for the CDR3 is TGTGCCAGCAGCTTAGTTCCCGACAGGGACCAGCCCCAGCATTTT. Amino acids: CASSLVPDRDQPQHF.

The V and J genes are TRBV11-1 and TRBJ2-5; TRBD1 matches 11 bases. Germline-derived CDR1 and CDR2 are SGHAT and FQDESV (reference sequence). The CDR3 has 14 residues. Trimming at V came to 6 bases and at J to 5 bases, leaving 5 bases not matched to a gene. The CDR3 DNA follows: TGTGCCAGCAGTTTGGACAGGGGGCAGGAGACCCAGTACTTC. As protein: CASSLDRGQETQYF.

The gene calls are TRBV12-3 or TRBV12-4 and TRBJ1-1; 10 nucleotides agree with TRBD1. The length of the CDR3 is 13 residues. Trimming cost V 10 bases and J 4 bases; bases outside gene matches: 6. The CDR3: CATGQGGGTEAFF. CDR3 coding DNA: TGTGCCACCGGACAGGGGGGGGGCACTGAAGCTTTCTTT.

The V and J genes are TRBV5-6 and TRBJ2-6; TRBD1 might be the D (5 bases). Germline V gene sequence: CDR1 SGHDT, CDR2 YYEEEE. Trimming pared 0 bases from V and 4 bases from J, leaving 17 bases between. The CDR3 is 18 amino acids. CDR3 DNA: TGTGCCAGCAGCTTGGGCCCTTTAACAGGTACCGGGGCCAACGTCCTGACTTTC. It specifies CASSLGPLTGTGANVLTF.

V usage is TRBV28 and J usage is TRBJ1-2; D is unclear. Deletions cut 6 bases from V and 2 bases from J, with 16 bases between. The CDR3 has 15 amino acids. Looked up from germline, CDR1 is MDHEN and CDR2 is SYDVKM. CDR3 sequence: CASSLVGAGNYGYTF. CDR3 nucleotides: TGTGCCAGCAGCTTGGTCGGAGCGGGGAACTATGGCTACACCTTC.

This chain connects TRBV5-1 to TRBJ2-5, with D perhaps TRBD1 (6 bases). Germline V gives CDR1 SGHRS, CDR2 YFSETQ. Trimming took 4 bases from V and 5 from J, leaving 9 bases between them. The CDR3 is 12 residues long. CDR3 sequence: CASSNQGETQYF. DNA for the CDR3: TGCGCCAGCAGCAATCAGGGGGAGACCCAGTACTTC.

The rearrangement links TRBV5-8 to TRBJ1-2; a weak D match, TRBD1 (5 bases). Between the trimmed V and J ends, which lost 1 base and 0 bases, there was a span of 10 bases. The germline gives CDR1 SGHTS, CDR2 YDEGEE. The CDR3 has 15 amino acids. The CDR3 loop is CASSLTGLTNYGYTF. In nucleotides, the CDR3 is TGTGCCAGCAGCTTGACGGGACTCACTAACTATGGCTACACCTTC.

The rearrangement links TRBV6-2 or TRBV6-3 to TRBJ1-5; possibly TRBD1 for D (6 bases). The germline gives CDR1 MNHEY, CDR2 SVGEGT. The CDR3 totals 16 residues. V was shortened by 0 bases and J by 4 bases, with 13 bases between the two germline ends. The CDR3 DNA follows: TGTGCCAGCAGTTACTCGACTGGACAGACAAATCAGCCCCAGCATTTT. This sequence encodes CASSYSTGQTNQPQHF.

Concerning this clone: At one end the junction does not follow the germline gene, possibly because of a read error. The gene calls are TRBV27 and TRBJ1-1; possibly TRBD1 for D (6 bases). The CDR3 extends over 12 amino acids. Germline V lookup: CDR1 MNHEY, CDR2 SMNVEV (reference sequence). The CDR3 bases are TGTGCCAGCAGTTCCCACAGGGAGGGGGTCCATTTT. It is translated as CASSSHREGVHF.

The genes are TRBV27 and TRBJ1-1; perhaps TRBD1 as D (6 bases). This CDR3 is built from 14 residues. The V gene lost 6 bases and the J gene lost 3 bases, with 14 bases spanning the gap. Germline V CDR1 and CDR2: MNHEY, SMNVEV (reference sequence). In DNA, the CDR3 is TGTGCCAGCAGGCCATCGAGGGGGTACACTGAAGCTTTCTTT. This encodes CASRPSRGYTEAFF.

CDR3 amino acids: CASSHTDRGTEAFF. For the CDR3, the DNA is TGTGCCAGCAGCCACACGGACAGGGGCACTGAAGCTTTCTTT. The chain combines TRBV4-2 with TRBJ1-1; 9 bases are shared with TRBD1. Germline V gives CDR1 LGHNA, CDR2 YNFKEQ. J was trimmed by 4 bases and V by 3 bases; bases with no gene match: 3. The CDR3 is made up of 14 amino acids.

This chain links TRBV6-5 with TRBJ2-7; D might be TRBD1 (7 bases). This CDR3 is built from 13 residues. The V gene lost 6 bases and the J gene lost 7 bases, with 16 bases spanning the gap. Germline lookup yields CDR1 MNHEY and CDR2 SVGAGI. CDR3 amino acids: CASRARRGEEQYF. CDR3 bases: TGTGCCAGCAGAGCCCGCAGGGGGGAGGAGCAGTACTTC.

This clone has only a few counts. This chain uses TRBV10-2 with TRBJ1-5; no firm D call. The CDR3 totals 13 residues. Germline V gives CDR1 WSHSY, CDR2 SAAADI. V lost 4 bases to trimming and J lost 2 bases, with 6 bases between them. The CDR3 bases are TGCGCCAGCAGTGTTACAGGCAATCAGCCCCAGCATTTT. Protein: CASSVTGNQPQHF.

The chain couples TRBV5-1 to TRBJ1-4; D remains unclear. CDR3 length: 14 amino acids. Deletions cut 4 bases from V and 5 bases from J, with 12 bases between. Germline CDR1 is SGHRS and CDR2 is YFSETQ. CDR3 sequence (DNA): TGCGCCAGCAGCCCGGACGGAGGAAATGAAAAACTGTTTTTT. This sequence encodes CASSPDGGNEKLFF.

The chain links TRBV23-1 to TRBJ2-1; maybe TRBD1 (6 bases). TRBV23-1 is identified as an open reading frame with a role that is uncertain. CDR3 length: 19 residues. V dropped 8 bases and J dropped 5 bases, with 31 bases sitting between them. The CDR3 sequence: CASSPSAPLTGLNDNEQFF. CDR3 coding DNA: TGCGCCAGCTCCCCATCTGCACCCCTGACAGGTTTAAATGACAATGAGCAGTTCTTC.

The chain has TRBV11-2 and TRBJ1-2; D is perhaps TRBD1 (5 bases). V lost 1 base and J lost 2, with 11 bases in between. Germline V gene sequence: CDR1 SGHAT, CDR2 FQNNGV. The CDR3 has 15 residues. The CDR3 nucleotides are TGTGCCAGCAGCTTAGGAGTTCAGGGCAACTATGGCTACACCTTC. Its translation is CASSLGVQGNYGYTF.

The chain joins TRBV28 to TRBJ2-7; 9 positions match TRBD1. Germline CDR1 MDHEN, CDR2 SYDVKM. The CDR3 is 15 residues long. Unmatched junction bases numbered 7, after V lost 2 bases and J lost 5 bases. CDR3 in amino acids: CASSLTGQGKDEQYF. The CDR3 DNA follows: TGTGCCAGCAGTTTAACGGGACAGGGAAAAGACGAGCAGTACTTC.

There are a few counts of this clone. The rearrangement uses TRBV11-2 and TRBJ1-4; 9 positions agree with TRBD1. V shed 5 bases, J shed 5 bases, and the junction held 12 bases outside the gene matches. The CDR3 is made up of 17 amino acids. The germline V gene encodes CDR1 SGHAT and CDR2 FQNNGV. CDR3 sequence (DNA): TGTGCCAGCAGCCTTCTTAGGGGACAGGGACTAAATGAAAAACTGTTTTTT. Its protein is CASSLLRGQGLNEKLFF.

The V and J genes are TRBV2 and TRBJ1-5, with a weak D call TRBD1 (6 bases). Germline V gene data show CDR1 as SNHLY and CDR2 as FYNNEI. Trimming took off 6 bases at V and 0 bases at J, with 6 bases between the two ends. CDR3 size: 13 residues. The CDR3 DNA is TGTGCCAGCAGGGACAGTAGCAATCAGCCCCAGCATTTT. Its protein product is CASRDSSNQPQHF.